This passage covers 14 T cell receptor beta chains from one sample sequenced in a study of T-cell memory formation after mild COVID-19. TCRdb reanalysed the 5' RACE reads using MiXCR and keeps one entry per CDR3 protein. The table lists around 250,000 distinct CDR3 sequences, approximately 9% of them singletons. What was sequenced was PBMCs or a T cell subset sorted from them (not recorded which). The receptor set was obtained from a man in his late teens or twenties who had mild COVID-19 (a few samples of this study predate the infection). Cell type and time point are not known.

The chain joins TRBV5-1 to TRBJ2-5, with 14 bases that match TRBD2. The CDR3 sequence is 17 residues long. Germline-derived CDR1 and CDR2 are SGHRS and YFSETQ. V shed 7 bases, J shed 2 bases, and the junction held 10 bases outside the gene matches. The CDR3 region has the DNA TGCGCCAGCGCACTCGGGACTAGCGGGGGTTTGCAAGAGACCCAGTACTTC. Translating gives CASALGTSGGLQETQYF.

This clonotype occurred a few times. The J gene is TRBJ1-1, the V gene TRBV24-1, with TRBD1 as a possible D gene (6 bases). This CDR3 region has 15 residues. The ends were cut back, 3 bases at V and 2 bases at J, with 12 bases in the middle. Germline V gene lookup returns CDR1 KGHDR and CDR2 SFDVKD. CDR3 sequence (DNA): TGTGCCACCAGTGATGCAGGGGAGGGTAACACTGAAGCTTTCTTT. This translates into CATSDAGEGNTEAFF.

The chain has TRBV2 and TRBJ2-3; no reliable D call. The CDR3 covers 15 residues. V dropped 7 bases and J dropped 1 base, with 15 bases sitting between them. The germline V gene encodes CDR1 SNHLY and CDR2 FYNNEI. CDR3 sequence: CASTLRAVGTDTQYF. CDR3 DNA: TGTGCCAGCACCCTCCGCGCGGTGGGCACAGATACGCAGTATTTT.

This clonotype was seen only a few times. V usage is TRBV20-1 and J usage is TRBJ2-7; 11 bases fit TRBD2. Germline V gene lookup returns CDR1 DFQATT and CDR2 SNEGSKA (reference sequence). This CDR3 has 16 residues. V shed 6 bases, J shed 7 bases, and the junction held 17 bases outside the gene matches. CDR3 coding DNA: TGCAGTGCCAAGCGGGCTAGCGGGGGGCAATTCGGTGAGCAGTACGTC. This codes for CSAKRASGGQFGEQYV.

V and J are TRBV25-1 and TRBJ2-3, with TRBD2 as a possible D gene (7 bases). From germline, CDR1 is MGHDK and CDR2 SYGVNS. The CDR3 has 15 amino acids. Trimming cost V 9 bases and J 1 base, with 17 bases left between them. The CDR3 protein is CASGPGRGRTDTQYF. DNA for the CDR3: TGTGCCAGTGGCCCAGGGCGGGGGCGCACAGATACGCAGTATTTT.

This clonotype appeared many times. V usage is TRBV5-1 and J usage is TRBJ1-1, with D unclear. V was pared by 1 base and J by 3 bases, with 7 bases between. The CDR3 runs to 13 residues. Germline V gene data show CDR1 as SGHRS and CDR2 as YFSETQ. The CDR3 sequence: CASSLLAYTEAFF. CDR3 DNA sequence: TGCGCCAGCAGCTTGCTGGCCTACACTGAAGCTTTCTTT.

This clonotype appeared a few times. The chain is built from TRBV20-1 and TRBJ1-6; weak D call: TRBD1 (5 bases). Trimming removed 3 bases at V and 0 bases at J, with 9 bases between. CDR1 is DFQATT, CDR2 SNEGSKA, per germline (reference sequence). CDR3 length equals 15 residues. The CDR3, as DNA: TGCAGTGCTAGTTGGGGCAGCTCCTATAATTCACCCCTCCACTTT. It specifies CSASWGSSYNSPLHF.

This clonotype was counted only a few times. The V gene is TRBV18, the J gene TRBJ2-3, with D perhaps matching TRBD1 or TRBD2 (5 bases each). Germline values: CDR1 KGHSH, CDR2 LQKENI. Trimming pared 2 bases from V and 1 base from J, leaving 10 bases between. This CDR3 is 15 amino acids long. Here the CDR3 DNA reads TGTGCCAGCTCACCAGAGGGACCAGGCACAGATACGCAGTATTTT. Translation: CASSPEGPGTDTQYF.

The chain links TRBV20-1 to TRBJ2-1; D gene uncertain. This CDR3 is 13 amino acids long. The germline gives CDR1 DFQATT, CDR2 SNEGSKA (reference sequence). Trimming stripped 1 base from V and 0 bases from J, with 4 bases between. CDR3: CSARAVSYNEQFF. In DNA, the CDR3 is TGCAGTGCTAGAGCGGTCTCCTACAATGAGCAGTTCTTC.

This clonotype was picked up a small number of times. V is TRBV7-8 and J is TRBJ2-2, with a tentative D call TRBD1 (6 bases). Germline V CDR1 and CDR2: SGHVS, FQNEAQ. The V end was cut by 2 bases, the J end by 5 bases, with 21 bases between. The CDR3 loop spans 18 amino acids. CDR3 loop: CASSLSRDTPLGTGELFF. In DNA form, the CDR3 reads TGTGCCAGCAGCTTATCACGGGACACCCCCTTGGGAACCGGGGAGCTGTTTTTT.

In its sample, this clonotype was seen a few times. This chain uses TRBV24-1 with TRBJ1-2; D gene ambiguous. CDR1 KGHDR and CDR2 SFDVKD come from the germline V gene. This CDR3 has 15 residues. The ends were cut back, 5 bases at V and 2 bases at J, with 14 bases in the middle. The CDR3 DNA is TGTGCCACCAGTGTCCCACTCCTGTCCAACTATGGCTACACCTTC. Its translation: CATSVPLLSNYGYTF.

The table lists this clonotype with a few counts. The rearrangement uses TRBV6-5 and TRBJ2-4; possibly TRBD2 for D (6 bases). Trimming removed 4 bases from V and 0 bases from J, with 16 bases in between. From germline, CDR1 is MNHEY and CDR2 SVGAGI. There are 17 residues in the CDR3. CDR3 in amino acids: CASSSRGSGLAKNIQYF. CDR3 DNA sequence: TGTGCCAGCAGTTCCCGGGGTAGCGGATTAGCCAAAAACATTCAGTACTTC.

V and J are TRBV6-5 and TRBJ1-6; 7 bases match TRBD1. The CDR3 sequence is 17 residues long. V dropped 0 bases and J dropped 7; count of bases not matched to a gene: 9. Germline V lookup: CDR1 MNHEY, CDR2 SVGAGI. CDR3 protein: CASSYSISAGGNSPLHF. DNA for the CDR3: TGTGCCAGCAGTTACTCGATCAGTGCAGGGGGGAATTCACCCCTCCACTTT.

The chain is built from TRBV29-1 and TRBJ2-7, with 8 bases fitting TRBD2. The J segment lost 7 bases and the V segment lost 8 bases, leaving 10 bases of the junction unmatched. CDR3 size: 12 residues. Germline V gives CDR1 SQVTM, CDR2 ANQGSEA. Here the CDR3 reads CSIFSGEEEQYF. CDR3 DNA: TGCAGCATTTTTAGCGGGGAAGAGGAGCAGTACTTC.